This T cell receptor (beta chain) was captured by sequencing in a study of blood T cell repertoires in COVID-19. The CDR3 contains 13 residues. Trimming cost V 2 bases and J 2 bases, with 6 bases left between them. The germline CDR1 and CDR2 sequences are SGHTA and FQGTGA. Using immunoSEQ multiplex PCR, the repertoire was profiled, and TCRdb retains in-frame clones only, with some absent. The data show over 200,000 clones, almost 90% seen once. V and J are TRBV7-3 and TRBJ1-1; D not certain. This receptor was identified in a woman aged 55-75 years with acute or convalescent COVID-19. Material: peripheral blood. CDR3 loop: CASSLGDNTEAFF. In DNA form, the CDR3 reads TGTGCCAGCAGCTTAGGAGATAACACTGAAGCTTTCTTT.